Listed here are 14 T cell receptor beta chains from one sample, sequenced in a study of cytomegalovirus exposure and HLA in healthy donors. PCR primers comprised 60 Vbeta and 13 Jbeta primers. The assay was immunoSEQ multiplex PCR, and TCRdb's table has in-frame clones only and misses some. The sample lists roughly 170,000 clones, roughly 84% occurring once. Input material: PBMCs. The origin of the receptors is a man aged 25-45 years in good health and CMV-seronegative.

This sequence joins TRBV2 and TRBJ2-1, with unresolved D. The germline V gene encodes CDR1 SNHLY and CDR2 FYNNEI. Trimming took 7 bases from V and 5 from J, leaving 9 bases between them. The CDR3 is made up of 12 amino acids. The DNA of the CDR3 is TGTGCCAGCACCCGGGTCAACAATGAGCAGTTCTTC. It is translated as CASTRVNNEQFF. Supplemented by reference TRBV2 and TRBJ2-1, the full variable domain reads EPEVTQTPSHQVTQMGQEVILRCVPISNHLYFYWYRQILGQKVEFLVSFYNNEISEKSEIFDDQFSVERPDGSNFTLKIRSTKLEDSAMYFCASTRVNNEQFFGPGTRLTVL.

The chain combines TRBV6-6 with TRBJ2-5; D is perhaps TRBD2 (7 bases). The germline V and J ends were trimmed by 6 bases and 5 bases, with 16 bases remaining between them. The CDR3 extends over 14 amino acids. Germline V lookup: CDR1 MNHNY, CDR2 SVGAGI (reference sequence). CDR3 loop: CASSRGGGWETQYF. The CDR3 DNA reads TGTGCCAGCAGCCGAGGGGGGGGATGGGAGACCCAGTACTTC.

The J gene is TRBJ2-7, the V gene TRBV27, with 9 bases lining up with TRBD1. Trimming took 7 bases from V and 6 from J; bases not matched to a gene: 10. The CDR3 totals 14 residues. The V gene's germline CDR1 is MNHEY and CDR2 SMNVEV (reference sequence). The CDR3 protein is CASTFRDRVSEQYF. CDR3 DNA: TGTGCCAGCACCTTCAGGGACAGGGTGAGCGAGCAGTACTTC.

This rearrangement joins TRBV28 to TRBJ2-3; 10 bases are shared with TRBD2. Per the germline V gene, CDR1 is MDHEN and CDR2 is SYDVKM. The ends lost 3 bases at V and 9 bases at J; junction bases unmatched: 6. The CDR3 contains 14 residues. In DNA, the CDR3 is TGTGCCAGCAGTTTCTTCCAGCGGGAGGGCACGCAGTATTTT. Protein: CASSFFQREGTQYF.

This clone was detected only a few times. CDR3 nucleotide sequence: TGCGCCAGCAGCCCTGATGGGACAGGCAATCAGCCCCAGCATTTT. It yields the protein CASSPDGTGNQPQHF. The chain couples TRBV4-1 to TRBJ1-5; 7 bases line up with TRBD1. Germline V gene data show CDR1 as MGHRA and CDR2 as YSYEKL. This CDR3 is built from 15 residues. J gave up 2 bases and V 4 bases, and 5 bases lay outside the gene matches.

This clone has only one observation. The chain recombines TRBV30 with TRBJ1-3, with TRBD1 matching over 7 bases. Trimming took 0 bases from V and 1 from J; bases not matched to a gene: 6. This CDR3 has 16 residues. The germline V gene encodes CDR1 GTSNPN and CDR2 SVGIG (reference sequence). CDR3 region: CAWSVQGGISGNTIYF. The DNA for the CDR3 is TGTGCCTGGAGTGTGCAAGGGGGCATTTCTGGAAACACCATATATTTT.

J is TRBJ1-2 and V is TRBV27; TRBD1 matches at 9 bases. Trimming at V came to 4 bases and at J to 5 bases, leaving 5 bases not matched to a gene. The germline CDR1 and CDR2 sequences are MNHEY and SMNVEV (reference sequence). CDR3 length equals 14 residues. This CDR3 is CASSYQDRGYGYTF. CDR3 DNA sequence: TGTGCCAGCAGTTACCAGGACAGGGGATATGGCTACACCTTC.

The V gene is TRBV28, the J gene TRBJ1-3, with D unclear. The CDR3 totals 14 residues. Trimming left V 2 bases short and J 0 bases short, with 5 bases between. Germline values: CDR1 MDHEN, CDR2 SYDVKM. CDR3 in amino acids: CASSLSRSGNTIYF. The CDR3 region has the DNA TGTGCCAGCAGTTTAAGCCGCTCTGGAAACACCATATATTTT.

This sequence joins TRBV28 and TRBJ2-7; D remains ambiguous. The CDR3 contains 12 residues. The germline CDR1 and CDR2 sequences are MDHEN and SYDVKM. Trimming took off 7 bases at V and 1 base at J, with 8 bases between the two ends. The CDR3, as DNA: TGTGCCAGCACGGCCAGGTCCTACGAGCAGTACTTC. Translation gives CASTARSYEQYF.

The chain uses TRBV28 and TRBJ1-1; D not certain. Germline V gives CDR1 MDHEN, CDR2 SYDVKM. V was cut by 5 bases and J by 0 bases, with 7 bases left in between. The CDR3 totals 13 residues. This chain's CDR3 is CASSRDMNTEAFF. The DNA for the CDR3 is TGTGCCAGCAGTCGAGACATGAACACTGAAGCTTTCTTT.

The table lists this clone with a count of one. V is TRBV5-1 and J is TRBJ1-1; no clear D gene. Germline CDR1 reads SGHRS; CDR2 reads YFSETQ. This CDR3 is 14 amino acids long. V dropped 5 bases and J dropped 1 base, with 12 bases sitting between them. This CDR3 is CASREGSGNTEAFF. CDR3 sequence (DNA): TGCGCCAGCAGGGAAGGTTCGGGGAACACTGAAGCTTTCTTT.

This chain uses TRBV12-5 with TRBJ2-3, with D perhaps TRBD1 (6 bases). The V end was cut by 4 bases, the J end by 2 bases, with 16 bases between. Germline V gene data show CDR1 as LGHNT and CDR2 as FRNRAP. This CDR3 is 16 amino acids long. The CDR3 loop is CASGSRTDNDTDTQYF. CDR3 nucleotide sequence: TGTGCTAGTGGTTCCCGGACAGATAACGACACAGATACGCAGTATTTT.

V is TRBV7-6 and J is TRBJ2-7, with D possibly TRBD1 on 6 matching bases. The V end was cut by 5 bases, the J end by 6 bases, with 17 bases between. Germline V lookup: CDR1 SGHVS, CDR2 FNYEAQ. The CDR3 contains 14 residues. CDR3 sequence: CASSRTQGPGEQYF. For the CDR3, the DNA is TGTGCCAGCAGCCGCACCCAGGGGCCGGGCGAGCAGTACTTC.

This chain joins TRBV5-1 and TRBJ1-2; D possibly corresponds to TRBD1 (5 bases). Per the germline V gene, CDR1 is SGHRS and CDR2 is YFSETQ. V was pared by 4 bases and J by 4 bases, with 23 bases between. The CDR3 extends over 17 amino acids. CDR3 in amino acids: CASSPGTGRGYGYGYTF. CDR3 sequence (DNA): TGCGCCAGCAGCCCGGGGACTGGACGGGGATACGGCTATGGCTACACCTTC. The variable domain in full, with the rest retrieved from reference TRBV5-1 and TRBJ1-2, is KAGVTQTPRYLIKTRGQQVTLSCSPISGHRSVSWYQQTPGQGLQFLFEYFSETQRNKGNFPGRFSGRQFSNSRSEMNVSTLELGDSALYLCASSPGTGRGYGYGYTFGSGTRLTVV.